The 7 T cell receptor beta chains below come from one sample, sequenced in a study of T cells in Graves' hyperthyroidism and ophthalmopathy (dated by TCRdb to between 2018 and 2021). The library was built by means of multiplex PCR. Instrument on record: Illumina HiSeq 2000. The TCR beta CDR3 regions were amplified from RNA transcripts. The TCR CDR3 was subjected to a first round of RT-PCR using the HTBI primer set and the Qiagen OneStep RT-PCR kit. TCRdb reanalyzed the raw reads on its own, using fastp at Q25 for trimming and MiXCR for clone calling, and kept in-frame beta chains. Rows with a matching CDR3 protein are joined into one entry that keeps the most common DNA and genes. Counted in this sample were roughly 500,000 distinct CDR3 sequences; more than 45% of them appeared once. Around 17% of the sample goes to the ten largest clones. Specimen: peripheral blood or thyroid tissue (not recorded which). The receptor set was obtained from an adult woman with Graves' disease, either hyperthyroidism or ophthalmopathy (not recorded which).

This clonotype was seen a handful of times. The gene calls are TRBV15 and TRBJ2-5; no reliable D call. The V end was cut by 0 bases, the J end by 6 bases, with 11 bases between. The CDR3 contains 14 residues. Germline V gene lookup returns CDR1 LNHNV and CDR2 YYDKDF (reference sequence). As DNA, the CDR3 is TGTGCCACCAGCAGAGATCTTAGCATGAAGACCCAGTACTTC. Translating gives CATSRDLSMKTQYF.

This clonotype was seen at least ten times. The chain joins TRBV24-1 to TRBJ2-7; D is undetermined. The CDR3 contains 13 residues. The germline gives CDR1 KGHDR, CDR2 SFDVKD. Trimming pared 3 bases from V and 4 bases from J, leaving 9 bases between. The CDR3, as DNA: TGTGCCACCAGTGATCGGGTGACTTACGAGCAGTACTTC. This sequence encodes CATSDRVTYEQYF.

The chain uses TRBV9 and TRBJ1-1; a weak D match, TRBD1 (5 bases). The CDR3 covers 15 residues. V lost 0 bases, J lost 3 bases, and 12 bases lay in between. In germline, CDR1 is SGDLS, CDR2 YYNGEE. DNA of the CDR3: TGTGCCAGCAGCGTAGGTGGAGGGGATGACACTGAAGCTTTCTTT. As protein: CASSVGGGDDTEAFF. Combining the CDR3 with reference TRBV9 and TRBJ1-1 gives the whole variable domain DSGVTQTPKHLITATGQRVTLRCSPRSGDLSVYWYQQSLDQGLQFLIQYYNGEERAKGNILERFSAQQFPDLHSELNLSSLELGDSALYFCASSVGGGDDTEAFFGQGTRLTVV.

This clonotype has more than one count but fewer than ten. The chain recombines TRBV7-3 with TRBJ1-2; D remains unclear. Trimming took off 5 bases at V and 5 bases at J, with 12 bases between the two ends. The CDR3 consists of 13 residues. Germline CDR1 SGHTA, CDR2 FQGTGA. The CDR3 spells CASSEDGPYGYTF. The CDR3 DNA reads TGTGCCAGCAGCGAGGACGGCCCTTATGGCTACACCTTC.

The chain has TRBV7-2 and TRBJ2-5; 8 bases map to TRBD1. The CDR3 is 15 amino acids. Per the germline V gene, CDR1 is SGHTA and CDR2 is FQGNSA. The ends lost 3 bases at V and 2 bases at J; junction bases unmatched: 5. CDR3: CASSLNQGAQETQYF. In DNA, the CDR3 is TGTGCCAGCAGCTTGAATCAGGGGGCGCAAGAGACCCAGTACTTC. The whole variable domain, filled in from reference TRBV7-2 and TRBJ2-5, reads GAGVSQSPSNKVTEKGKDVELRCDPISGHTALYWYRQSLGQGLEFLIYFQGNSAPDKSGLPSDRFSAERTGGSVSTLTIQRTQQEDSAVYLCASSLNQGAQETQYFGPGTRLLVL.

In this sample, this clonotype turned up many times. This chain uses TRBV2 with TRBJ2-5; 8 bases line up with TRBD2. CDR1 and CDR2 (germline): SNHLY, FYNNEI. The CDR3 extends over 15 amino acids. J lost 1 base, V lost 5 bases, and 6 bases had no gene match. CDR3 DNA sequence: TGTGCCAGCAGTCCCCGCGGGAGGCGCCAAGAGACCCAGTACTTC. Translated: CASSPRGRRQETQYF. Looking up the rest from reference TRBV2 and TRBJ2-5 gives the full variable domain: EPEVTQTPSHQVTQMGQEVILRCVPISNHLYFYWYRQILGQKVEFLVSFYNNEISEKSEIFDDQFSVERPDGSNFTLKIRSTKLEDSAMYFCASSPRGRRQETQYFGPGTRLLVL.

This clonotype was counted between two and nine times. This chain connects TRBV7-9 to TRBJ2-7, with TRBD1 identical over 7 bases. The J call is in doubt because the DNA end fits TRBJ2-1 better. Germline assignment: CDR1 SEHNR and CDR2 FQNEAQ (reference sequence). CDR3 length equals 15 residues. The CDR3 DNA reads as TGTGCCAGCAGCCCACGACAGGGATCCTACAATGAGCAGTTCTTC. Residues: CASSPRQGSYNEQFF.